The rows below give T cell receptor beta chains drawn from one sample of a study of CD8+CD57+ T cells in acquired aplastic anemia. Using its own MiXCR run on the reads, TCRdb lists one record per CDR3 protein. There are about 120,000 distinct CDR3 sequences in the sample; about 40% occur only once, and 2.6% lies in the top ten. The material sequenced was sorted CD4+, CD8+, or CD8+CD57+ T cells (not recorded which) from PBMCs. These TCRs come from a human donor with aplastic anemia. Both conserved end residues are part of each CDR3. A D gene is named only where the DNA matches it firmly. Part of the rows lack a size; the others show once, few, many or a class for expanded clones.

D: -
V: TRBV7-9
size: many
J: TRBJ1-1
DNA: TGTGCCAGCAGCCCATACTTTGACGGGACTGAAGCTTTCTTT
CDR3: CASSPYFDGTEAFF

D: -
V: TRBV7-2
size: many
J: TRBJ2-2
DNA: TGTGCCAGCAGCTTAGTTGGCCAGCCGAACACCGGGGAGCTGTTTTTT
CDR3: CASSLVGQPNTGELFF

D: TRBD2
V: TRBV11-2
size: -
J: TRBJ2-7
DNA: TGTGCCAGCAGCCTACAGCGGGGGGCGACCTACGAGCAGTACTTC
CDR3: CASSLQRGATYEQYF

D: -
V: TRBV7-6
size: -
J: TRBJ1-6
DNA: TGTGCCAGCAGCGTGGGGACGGGGTCACCCCTCCACTTT
CDR3: CASSVGTGSPLHF

D: TRBD1
V: TRBV19
size: -
J: TRBJ1-2
DNA: TGTGCCAGTAACCGGGACAGGTCATTCCGCTACACCTTC
CDR3: CASNRDRSFRYTF

D: -
V: TRBV20-1
size: many
J: TRBJ1-2
DNA: TGCAGTGCTAGGCCCTCCCCTAACTATGGCTACACCTTC
CDR3: CSARPSPNYGYTF

D: -
V: TRBV29-1
size: -
J: TRBJ1-5
DNA: TGCAGCCCTCAAGTTGAGGGCAATCAGCCCCAGCATTTT
CDR3: CSPQVEGNQPQHF

D: -
V: TRBV11-2
size: -
J: TRBJ2-3
DNA: TGTGCCAGCAGCTTAGTAGGGGGGTACACAGATACGCAGTATTTT
CDR3: CASSLVGGYTDTQYF

D: TRBD2
V: TRBV11-1
size: many
J: TRBJ2-1
DNA: TGTGCCAGCAGCTCCGGGACTACCTGGGGGGGTGAGCAGTTCTTC
CDR3: CASSSGTTWGGEQFF

D: TRBD1
V: TRBV19
size: -
J: TRBJ1-5
DNA: TGTGCCAGTAGTATTAGGGCAGGGGGCAAACAGCCCCAGCATTTT
CDR3: CASSIRAGGKQPQHF

D: -
V: TRBV6-5
size: many
J: TRBJ1-6
DNA: TGTGCCAGCAGTTACAGCAGGGTCTATAATTCACCCCTCCACTTT
CDR3: CASSYSRVYNSPLHF

D: -
V: TRBV7-7
size: many
J: TRBJ2-1
DNA: TGTGCTAGCAGCTTAGTGGCAGGGAGTGGTGAGCAGTTCTTC
CDR3: CASSLVAGSGEQFF

D: -
V: TRBV7-6
size: many
J: TRBJ1-1
DNA: TGTGCCAGCAGCACCCGGGCCACTAGTACTGAAGCTTTCTTT
CDR3: CASSTRATSTEAFF

D: TRBD2
V: TRBV5-1
size: -
J: TRBJ2-4
DNA: TGCGCCAGCAGCTTGTGGGGGGGGGCCAAAAACATTCAGTACTTC
CDR3: CASSLWGGAKNIQYF

D: -
V: TRBV18
size: many
J: TRBJ1-6
DNA: TGTGCCAGCTCCCCGGCCTTGGGTTCACCCCTCCACTTT
CDR3: CASSPALGSPLHF

D: -
V: TRBV6-5
size: -
J: TRBJ1-1
DNA: TGTGCCAGCAGTTACTCAGGGACAAAGAACACTGAAGCTTTCTTT
CDR3: CASSYSGTKNTEAFF

D: TRBD2
V: TRBV15
size: -
J: TRBJ2-7
DNA: TGTGCCACCAGCAGCGAGAGCGGGGGCCCCCTTTACGAGCAGTACTTC
CDR3: CATSSESGGPLYEQYF

D: -
V: TRBV27
size: -
J: TRBJ1-2
DNA: TGTGCCAGCAGCCGGACCGGCCAGGACTATGGCTACACCTTC
CDR3: CASSRTGQDYGYTF

D: -
V: TRBV5-1
size: many
J: TRBJ2-3
DNA: TGCGCCAGCAGGGGAAGGGACTCCACAGATACGCAGTATTTT
CDR3: CASRGRDSTDTQYF

D: -
V: TRBV6-1
size: many
J: TRBJ1-4
DNA: TGTGCCAGCAGTGAACAGCGCGGCGCGGAGGAAAAACTGTTTTTT
CDR3: CASSEQRGAEEKLFF

D: -
V: TRBV2
size: many
J: TRBJ2-3
DNA: TGTGCCAGCAGTAAAGGGGATACGCAGTATTTT
CDR3: CASSKGDTQYF

D: -
V: TRBV2
size: many
J: TRBJ1-5
DNA: TGTGCCAGCAGTGAGGGGCCCCAGCCCCAGCATTTT
CDR3: CASSEGPQPQHF

D: -
V: TRBV10-3
size: -
J: TRBJ1-6
DNA: TGTGCCATCAGTGAGTCGAAGGGGTCACCCCTCCACTTT
CDR3: CAISESKGSPLHF

D: TRBD2
V: TRBV7-9
size: -
J: TRBJ2-7
DNA: TGTGCCAGCAGCTTAGCCGGGACTACCTACGAGAAGTACTTC
CDR3: CASSLAGTTYEKYF

D: -
V: TRBV24-1
size: -
J: TRBJ2-5
DNA: TGTGCCGCCAGTGATTTTAGGGGGGGGGAAGGAACCCAGTACTTC
CDR3: CAASDFRGGEGTQYF

D: -
V: TRBV5-6
size: many
J: TRBJ2-7
DNA: TGTGCCAGCAGCTGGGGCGCGGGCTACGAGCAGTACTTC
CDR3: CASSWGAGYEQYF

D: TRBD1
V: TRBV19
size: many
J: TRBJ1-5
DNA: TGTGCCAGTAGTCGACGACAGGGGGCGAGCAATCAGCCCCAGCATTTT
CDR3: CASSRRQGASNQPQHF

D: -
V: TRBV12-3/TRBV12-4
size: many
J: TRBJ1-6
DNA: TGTGCCAGCAGCTTGACTTCTCCGGGGTCACCCCTCCACTTT
CDR3: CASSLTSPGSPLHF

D: -
V: TRBV7-2
size: -
J: TRBJ2-3
DNA: TGTACCAGCAGCCCGTTGAGGAATGCGCAGTATTTT
CDR3: CTSSPLRNAQYF

D: -
V: TRBV24-1
size: many
J: TRBJ2-1
DNA: TGTGCCACCAGTGACCCTGTGGGGGCTGACAATGAGCAGTTCTTC
CDR3: CATSDPVGADNEQFF

D: -
V: TRBV18
size: -
J: TRBJ1-3
DNA: TGTGCCAGCTCACCACTGGAGGGCCTCTCTGGAAACACCATATATTTT
CDR3: CASSPLEGLSGNTIYF

D: TRBD1
V: TRBV13
size: many
J: TRBJ2-7
DNA: TGTGCCAGCAGCTTAGACAGGGGGCTGACCTACGAGCAGTACTTC
CDR3: CASSLDRGLTYEQYF

D: -
V: TRBV15
size: -
J: TRBJ1-1
DNA: TGTGCCACCAGCAGAGATTCGGTGGGCCTAAATGAAGCTTTCTTT
CDR3: CATSRDSVGLNEAFF

D: -
V: TRBV7-6
size: -
J: TRBJ1-1
DNA: TGTGCCAGCAGTGACGGGCGGGGGCACGAGAGTGAAGCTTTCTTT
CDR3: CASSDGRGHESEAFF

D: TRBD2
V: TRBV4-1
size: -
J: TRBJ2-3
DNA: TGCGCCAGCAGCCAAGATTTGGGACTAGCGGGGGCGTCGGTGGATACGCAGTATTTT
CDR3: CASSQDLGLAGASVDTQYF

D: TRBD1
V: TRBV19
size: -
J: TRBJ1-2
DNA: TGTGCCAGTAGTATAGGGACAGGGGGCGCGGGCTACACCTTC
CDR3: CASSIGTGGAGYTF

D: TRBD1
V: TRBV29-1
size: many
J: TRBJ1-2
DNA: TGCAGCGCCGCGACAGGGGGAGGCTATGGCTACACCTTC
CDR3: CSAATGGGYGYTF

D: -
V: TRBV29-1
size: -
J: TRBJ1-3
DNA: TGCAGCGTTCTAGGAGGGACTGGAAACACCATATATTTT
CDR3: CSVLGGTGNTIYF

D: TRBD1
V: TRBV29-1
size: many
J: TRBJ2-7
DNA: TGCAGCGGCAGTTCCGGGACAGGGTATCCCTACGAGCAGTACTTC
CDR3: CSGSSGTGYPYEQYF

D: TRBD1
V: TRBV12-3/TRBV12-4
size: -
J: TRBJ1-2
DNA: TGTGCCAGCAACTCAGGGGGCGCGGATGGCTACACCTTC
CDR3: CASNSGGADGYTF

D: -
V: TRBV11-2
size: many
J: TRBJ2-3
DNA: TGTGCCAGCAGCTTAGATTTTGCACTGGGGGATACGCAGTATTTT
CDR3: CASSLDFALGDTQYF

D: -
V: TRBV25-1
size: -
J: TRBJ1-5
DNA: TGTGCCAGCAGTCCTTGGGACGGTGATCAGCCCCAGCATTTT
CDR3: CASSPWDGDQPQHF

D: -
V: TRBV2
size: many
J: TRBJ2-6
DNA: TGTGCCAGCAGTGTTGGAGGGGCGCTCGGGGCCAACGTCCTGACTTTC
CDR3: CASSVGGALGANVLTF

D: -
V: TRBV7-2
size: -
J: TRBJ2-4
DNA: TGTGCCAGCAGCCCCGGGATACTAGCCAGAAACATTCAGTACTTC
CDR3: CASSPGILARNIQYF

D: TRBD1
V: TRBV20-1
size: -
J: TRBJ1-1
DNA: TGCAGTGCTAGTAAGGGGGCGTGGACTGAAGCTTTCTTT
CDR3: CSASKGAWTEAFF

D: TRBD1
V: TRBV7-3
size: many
J: TRBJ2-2
DNA: TGTGCCAGCAGCTTATCAGGGGGCGACACCGGGGAGCTGTTTTTT
CDR3: CASSLSGGDTGELFF

D: -
V: TRBV19
size: -
J: TRBJ1-1
DNA: TGTGCCAGTAAAGGACAGATGATCGGTGAAGCTTTCTTT
CDR3: CASKGQMIGEAFF

D: -
V: TRBV7-2
size: many
J: TRBJ2-3
DNA: TGTGCCAGCAGCTTAGCCCTAGCCCAAGATACGCAGTATTTT
CDR3: CASSLALAQDTQYF

D: -
V: TRBV5-5
size: -
J: TRBJ1-2
DNA: TGTGCCAGCAGCTTGGAACAGGGCGATGGCTACACCTTC
CDR3: CASSLEQGDGYTF

D: -
V: TRBV11-2
size: many
J: TRBJ1-1
DNA: TGTGCCAGCATCTCGGGACACCGGAACACTGAAGCTTTCTTT
CDR3: CASISGHRNTEAFF

D: -
V: TRBV25-1
size: many
J: TRBJ1-1
DNA: TGTGCCAGCAGCCCAGGAAACACTGAAGCTTTCTTT
CDR3: CASSPGNTEAFF